This T cell receptor (beta chain) is drawn from a study of resident and recirculating memory T cells in vitiligo. The wider study: No cells were sorted; samples were homogenized just before genomic DNA extraction.

Study observations and caveats: Clonality differed among vitiligo lesions, with no unique dominant clone.

Comment on this clone: Its antigen remains unknown.

The method was immunoSEQ multiplex PCR; TCRdb's version includes in-frame clones alone and lacks a portion of them. The table lists roughly 40,000 clones, around 90% of them singletons. Trimming left V 3 bases short and J 7 bases short, with 10 bases between. In germline, CDR1 is LNHNV, CDR2 YYDKDF (reference sequence). The length of the CDR3 is 13 residues. Sequenced material: blood. The sequence was collected from a male donor with vitiligo. The J gene is TRBJ2-4, the V gene TRBV15; D is possibly TRBD1 (6 bases). This chain's CDR3 is CATSSGQFNIQYF. CDR3 bases: TGTGCCACCAGCAGCGGACAGTTCAACATTCAGTACTTC.